The 10 T cell receptor beta chains given below trace back to one sample, sequenced in a study of cytomegalovirus exposure and HLA in healthy donors. PCR involved 60 Vbeta and 13 Jbeta primers. TCRdb keeps only in-frame clones here, not all; method: immunoSEQ multiplex PCR. The data contain just over 150,000 clones, about 79% of them seen just once; the ten biggest clones take up about 0.93%. The sequenced sample consisted of PBMCs. Receptors originate from a woman aged 45-60 years in good health and CMV-seropositive.

This clone was counted a few times. The chain combines TRBV7-2 with TRBJ2-5, with D unclear. Germline V gene lookup returns CDR1 SGHTA and CDR2 FQGNSA. The ends were cut back, 6 bases at V and 3 bases at J, with 8 bases in the middle. This CDR3 is 12 amino acids long. The CDR3 loop reads CASSPYKETQYF. As DNA, the CDR3 is TGTGCCAGCAGTCCATACAAAGAGACCCAGTACTTC.

This chain uses TRBV6-1 with TRBJ1-1, with D perhaps TRBD1 (6 bases). This CDR3 comprises 17 residues. CDR1 and CDR2 (germline): MNHNS, SASEGT. Trimming left V 4 bases short and J 0 bases short, with 18 bases between. The CDR3 sequence: CASSGEVGQELNTEAFF. The CDR3, as DNA: TGTGCCAGCAGTGGAGAGGTGGGACAAGAACTGAACACTGAAGCTTTCTTT.

CDR3 in amino acids: CASSETGLANYGYTF. CDR3 bases: TGTGCCAGCAGTGAAACAGGCCTAGCTAACTATGGCTACACCTTC. This rearrangement joins TRBV6-1 to TRBJ1-2, with D tentatively TRBD1 (5 bases). The V gene's germline CDR1 is MNHNS and CDR2 SASEGT. This CDR3 contains 15 residues. Trimming cost V 2 bases and J 0 bases, with 10 bases left between them.

V and J are TRBV19 and TRBJ1-2; 9 bases are a match to TRBD1. CDR1 and CDR2 (germline): LNHDA, SQIVND (reference sequence). The CDR3 extends over 13 amino acids. Germline trimming cut 9 bases from V and 4 bases from J; bases unmatched to any gene: 6. The CDR3 DNA reads TGTGCCAGCCTAGGACAGGGGTTCTATGGCTACACCTTC. Translated, it gives CASLGQGFYGYTF. Full variable domain (rest looked up from reference TRBV19 and TRBJ1-2): DGGITQSPKYLFRKEGQNVTLSCEQNLNHDAMYWYRQDPGQGLRLIYYSQIVNDFQKGDIAEGYSVSREKKESFPLTVTSAQKNPTAFYLCASLGQGFYGYTFGSGTRLTVV.

This sequence joins TRBV5-4 and TRBJ1-2, with D hard to call. Germline V lookup: CDR1 SGHNT, CDR2 YYREEE (reference sequence). This CDR3 is built from 13 residues. With 5 bases removed from V and 8 bases from J, the gap between germline ends came to 16 bases. The CDR3 here is CASREDLWKGYTF. CDR3 in DNA: TGTGCCAGCAGAGAGGACTTATGGAAGGGCTACACCTTC.

The chain has TRBV27 and TRBJ1-5; possibly TRBD1 for D (6 bases). CDR1 and CDR2 (germline): MNHEY, SMNVEV (reference sequence). Trimming took off 3 bases at V and 7 bases at J, with 13 bases between the two ends. This CDR3 has 14 amino acids. CDR3 protein: CASSLWGPGQPQHF. Written as DNA, the CDR3 is TGTGCCAGCAGTTTGTGGGGGCCCGGGCAGCCCCAGCATTTT.

The J gene is TRBJ2-3, the V gene TRBV27; the D is unclear. The CDR3 totals 14 residues. Germline loops: CDR1 MNHEY, CDR2 SMNVEV (reference sequence). The V gene lost 6 bases and the J gene lost 1 base, with 11 bases spanning the gap. The CDR3 sequence is CASRVLLGTDTQYF. The CDR3 DNA sequence: TGTGCCAGCAGAGTCCTACTTGGCACAGATACGCAGTATTTT.

J is TRBJ1-5 and V is TRBV6-5, with a weak D call TRBD1 (5 bases). CDR1 and CDR2 (germline): MNHEY, SVGAGI. CDR3 length: 15 residues. V lost 6 bases and J lost 0, with 12 bases in between. CDR3 in amino acids: CASRRDRHSNQPQHF. CDR3 DNA: TGTGCCAGCAGGCGCGACAGACATAGCAATCAGCCCCAGCATTTT.

The chain carries TRBV20-1 and TRBJ1-2; D gene ambiguous. The CDR3 is 11 residues long. CDR1 DFQATT and CDR2 SNEGSKA come from the germline V gene (reference sequence). The V end lost 5 bases, the J end lost 4 bases, and 8 bases lay between the germline ends. CDR3: CSAGGGYGYTF. CDR3 nucleotides: TGCAGTGCTGGCGGAGGCTATGGCTACACCTTC.

This chain joins TRBV19 and TRBJ2-3; 7 bases are a match to TRBD1. With V trimmed by 4 bases and J by 5 bases, 3 bases remained unmatched. Germline loops: CDR1 LNHDA, CDR2 SQIVND (reference sequence). The CDR3 is 13 amino acids. CDR3 DNA: TGTGCCAGTAGTAACAGGGGTCGAGATACGCAGTATTTT. Encoded protein: CASSNRGRDTQYF.